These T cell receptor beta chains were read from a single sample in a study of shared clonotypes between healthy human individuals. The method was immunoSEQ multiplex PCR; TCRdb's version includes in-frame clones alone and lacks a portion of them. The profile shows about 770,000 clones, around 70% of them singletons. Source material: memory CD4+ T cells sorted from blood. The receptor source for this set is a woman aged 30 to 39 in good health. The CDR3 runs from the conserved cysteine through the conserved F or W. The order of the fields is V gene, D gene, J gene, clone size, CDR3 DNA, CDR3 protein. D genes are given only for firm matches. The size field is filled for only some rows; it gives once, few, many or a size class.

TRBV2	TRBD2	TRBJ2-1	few	TGTGCCAGCAGTAGGAATAGCGGGAGGGGAGGACACAATGAGCAGTTCTTC	CASSRNSGRGGHNEQFF
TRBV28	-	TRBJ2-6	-	TGTGCCAGCAGAGATCCGAGCTCTGGGGCCAACGTCCTGACTTTC	CASRDPSSGANVLTF
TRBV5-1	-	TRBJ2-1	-	TGCGCCAGCAAGGCAGGGGCTCCGAGCGGGCCCTACAATGAGCAGTTCTTC	CASKAGAPSGPYNEQFF
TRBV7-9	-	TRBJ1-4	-	TGTGCCAGCAGCTTAAAGGCAGGAACTAATGAAAAACTGTTTTTT	CASSLKAGTNEKLFF
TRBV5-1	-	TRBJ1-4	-	TGCGCCAGCAGCTTGGGCGCCGGTGGAGAAAAACTGTTTTTT	CASSLGAGGEKLFF
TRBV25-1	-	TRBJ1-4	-	TGTGCCAGCAGTGAACCCCGGACAGAGCCTAATGAAAAACTGTTTTTT	CASSEPRTEPNEKLFF
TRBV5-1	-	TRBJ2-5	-	TGCGCCAGCAGCTTGGTAGGGGTTGAAGAGACCCAGTACTTC	CASSLVGVEETQYF
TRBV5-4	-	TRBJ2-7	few	TGTGCCAGCACCCCGAATCAGGGTGGTAACAACGAGCAGTACTTC	CASTPNQGGNNEQYF
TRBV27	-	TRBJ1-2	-	TGTGCCAGCAGTATACAGGGAGGGTATGGCTACACCTTC	CASSIQGGYGYTF
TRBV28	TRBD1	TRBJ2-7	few	TGTGCCAGCAGTTTATGGACAGGGGGTCCCTACGAGCAGTACTTC	CASSLWTGGPYEQYF
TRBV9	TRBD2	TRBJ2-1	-	TGTGCCAGCAGCCCACAGCGCGGGAGCTCCTACAATGAGCAGTTCTTC	CASSPQRGSSYNEQFF
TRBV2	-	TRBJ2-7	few	TGTGCCAGCAATTGGAGGTCCGAGTACGAGCAGTACTTC	CASNWRSEYEQYF
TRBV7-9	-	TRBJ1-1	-	TGTGCCAGCAGCTCCCGACTCCTAGAGGCTTTCTTT	CASSSRLLEAFF
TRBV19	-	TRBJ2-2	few	TGTGCCAGTATCGGCAGGGCTCAGAAGACCGGGGAGCTGTTTTTT	CASIGRAQKTGELFF
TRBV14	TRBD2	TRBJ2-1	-	TGTGCCAGCAGCCGCCCGGGACTAGCGGGAGTTGACGAGCAGTTCTTC	CASSRPGLAGVDEQFF
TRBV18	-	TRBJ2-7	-	TGTGCCAGCTCACCGGTCTCAAAGGGCGAGCAGTACTTC	CASSPVSKGEQYF
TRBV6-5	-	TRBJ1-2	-	TGTGCCAGCAAGACCCGGGTGGATGGCTACACCTTC	CASKTRVDGYTF
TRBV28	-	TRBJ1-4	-	TGTGCCAGCAGGCGAACCGGGACGACTAATGAAAAACTGTTTTTT	CASRRTGTTNEKLFF
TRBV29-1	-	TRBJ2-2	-	TGCAGCGTTTCGAACACCGGGGAGCTGTTTTTT	CSVSNTGELFF
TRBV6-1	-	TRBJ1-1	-	TGTGCCAGCAGCCTTAGGGGTTTCACTGAAGCTTTCTTT	CASSLRGFTEAFF
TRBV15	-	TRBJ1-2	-	TGTGCCACCAGCAGAGATGTGGCCGGGAGTGGCTACACCTTC	CATSRDVAGSGYTF